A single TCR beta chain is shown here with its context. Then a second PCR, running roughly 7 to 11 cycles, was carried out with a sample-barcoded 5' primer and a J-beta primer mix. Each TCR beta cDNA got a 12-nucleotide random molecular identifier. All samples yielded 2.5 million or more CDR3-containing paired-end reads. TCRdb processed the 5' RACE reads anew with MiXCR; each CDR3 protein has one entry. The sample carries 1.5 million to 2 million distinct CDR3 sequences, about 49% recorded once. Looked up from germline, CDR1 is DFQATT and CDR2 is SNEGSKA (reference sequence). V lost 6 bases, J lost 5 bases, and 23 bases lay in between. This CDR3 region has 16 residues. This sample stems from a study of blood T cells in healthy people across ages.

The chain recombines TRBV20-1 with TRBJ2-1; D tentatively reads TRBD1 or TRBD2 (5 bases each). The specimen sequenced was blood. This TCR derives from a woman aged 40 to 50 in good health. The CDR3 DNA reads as TGCAGTGCCTTCATCCCCGGGACCGGGGCGGACAATGAGCAGTTCTTC. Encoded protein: CSAFIPGTGADNEQFF.